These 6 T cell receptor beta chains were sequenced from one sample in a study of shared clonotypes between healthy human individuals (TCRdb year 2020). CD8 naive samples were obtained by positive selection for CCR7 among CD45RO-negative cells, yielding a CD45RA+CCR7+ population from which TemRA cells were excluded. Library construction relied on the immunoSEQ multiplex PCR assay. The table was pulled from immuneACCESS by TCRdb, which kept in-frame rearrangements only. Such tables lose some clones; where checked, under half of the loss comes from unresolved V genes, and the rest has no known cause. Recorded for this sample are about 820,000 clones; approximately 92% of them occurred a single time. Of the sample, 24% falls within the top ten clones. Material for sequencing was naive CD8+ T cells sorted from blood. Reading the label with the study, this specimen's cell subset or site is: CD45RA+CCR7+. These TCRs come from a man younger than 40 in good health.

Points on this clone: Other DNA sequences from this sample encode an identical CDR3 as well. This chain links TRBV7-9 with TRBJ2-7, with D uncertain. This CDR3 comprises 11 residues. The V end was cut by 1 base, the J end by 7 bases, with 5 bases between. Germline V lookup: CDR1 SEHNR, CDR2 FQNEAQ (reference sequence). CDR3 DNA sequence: TGTGCCAGCAGCTTAGAACTAGAGCAGTACTTC. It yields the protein CASSLELEQYF.

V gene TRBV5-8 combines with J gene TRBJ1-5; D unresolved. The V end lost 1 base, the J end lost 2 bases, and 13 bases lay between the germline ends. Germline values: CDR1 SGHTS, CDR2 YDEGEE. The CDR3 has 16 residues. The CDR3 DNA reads TGTGCCAGCAGCTTGAGGCCCCGGGAAGGCAATCAGCCCCAGCATTTT. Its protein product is CASSLRPREGNQPQHF.

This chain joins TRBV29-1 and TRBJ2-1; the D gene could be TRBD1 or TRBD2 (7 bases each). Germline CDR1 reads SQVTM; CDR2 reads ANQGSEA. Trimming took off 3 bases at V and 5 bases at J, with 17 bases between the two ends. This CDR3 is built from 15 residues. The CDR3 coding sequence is TGCAGCGTTGAGGGGGGGACAGTACCTAACAATGAGCAGTTCTTC. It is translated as CSVEGGTVPNNEQFF.

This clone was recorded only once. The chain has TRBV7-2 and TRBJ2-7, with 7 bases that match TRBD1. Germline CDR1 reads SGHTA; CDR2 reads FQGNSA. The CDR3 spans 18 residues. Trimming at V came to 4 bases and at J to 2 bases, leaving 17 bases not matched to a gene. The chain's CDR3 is CASSSHLYRDSLPYEQYF. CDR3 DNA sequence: TGTGCCAGCAGCTCCCATCTCTACCGGGACAGTCTTCCCTACGAGCAGTACTTC. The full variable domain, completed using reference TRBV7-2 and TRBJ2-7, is GAGVSQSPSNKVTEKGKDVELRCDPISGHTALYWYRQSLGQGLEFLIYFQGNSAPDKSGLPSDRFSAERTGGSVSTLTIQRTQQEDSAVYLCASSSHLYRDSLPYEQYFGPGTRLTVT.

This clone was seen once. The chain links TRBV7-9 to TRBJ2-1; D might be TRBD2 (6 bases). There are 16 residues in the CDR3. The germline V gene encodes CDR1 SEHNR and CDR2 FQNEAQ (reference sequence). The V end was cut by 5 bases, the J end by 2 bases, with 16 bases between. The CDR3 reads CASSPVASEAYNEQFF. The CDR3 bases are TGTGCCAGCAGCCCCGTGGCTAGCGAGGCCTACAATGAGCAGTTCTTC.

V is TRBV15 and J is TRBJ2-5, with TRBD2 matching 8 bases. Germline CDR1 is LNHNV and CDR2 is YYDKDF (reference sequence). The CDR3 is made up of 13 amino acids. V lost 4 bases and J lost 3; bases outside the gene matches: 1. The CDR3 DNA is TGTGCCACCAGCATTAGCGGGGAAGAGACCCAGTACTTC. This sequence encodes CATSISGEETQYF.